This paragraph covers one TCR beta chain sequence. As yet, its antigen is unknown. Exclusion applied to patients with autoimmune disease history or systemic immunosuppression. Data came from immunoSEQ multiplex PCR; TCRdb stores just in-frame clones and leaves some out. Here the sample spans 65,000 to 95,000 clones, just over 85% being singletons. This specimen belongs to a study of OX40 agonist ivuxolimab in advanced cancers. In germline, CDR1 is MNHNS, CDR2 SASEGT. V was pared by 0 bases and J by 4 bases, with 15 bases between. The CDR3 spans 16 residues. The study, taken as a whole, reports: Normalized T-cell clonal expansion was also low in a subset of nonresponders. Researchers did not establish what antigens the expanded peripheral T cells target. At 0.1 to 3.0 mg/kg and by week 6, clonal expansion occurred in CD4+ and CD8+ blood T cells.

This rearrangement joins TRBV6-1 to TRBJ1-2, with D tentatively TRBD1 (5 bases). Specimen: CD4+ or CD8+ T cells sorted from blood, collected in a trial of the OX40 agonist ivuxolimab. The source of this sequence is an adult with an advanced solid tumor such as melanoma, head and neck, liver or kidney cancer. Here the CDR3 reads CASSEAGGGNAYGYTF. In DNA, the CDR3 is TGTGCCAGCAGTGAAGCGGGGGGGGGAAATGCCTATGGCTACACCTTC.